Below are 21 T cell receptor beta chains sequenced from a single sample in a study of blood T cell repertoires in COVID-19. Method: immunoSEQ multiplex PCR; TCRdb's copy keeps in-frame clones and lacks some. The sample lists 20,000 or so clones; approximately 85% were seen once. The sample consisted of peripheral blood. Receptors were obtained from a man between 35 and 55 years old with active or convalescent COVID-19.

This rearrangement joins TRBV12-5 to TRBJ2-3, with 9 positions matching TRBD1. J gave up 2 bases and V 6 bases, and 6 bases lay outside the gene matches. The CDR3 sequence is 15 residues long. Per germline, CDR1 LGHNT and CDR2 FRNRAP. CDR3 amino acids: CASGPGTGITDTQYF. CDR3 nucleotides: TGTGCTAGTGGCCCCGGGACAGGGATCACAGATACGCAGTATTTT.

The V call is TRBV2, the J call TRBJ1-5; TRBD1 agrees at 10 bases. The CDR3 extends over 18 amino acids. V lost 4 bases to trimming and J lost 0 bases; unmatched junction nucleotides: 9. CDR1 and CDR2 (germline): SNHLY, FYNNEI. The CDR3 region has the DNA TGTGCCAGCAGTGTTGGGACAGGGGTTTCCTATAGCAATCAGCCCCAGCATTTT. Its translation: CASSVGTGVSYSNQPQHF.

For the CDR3, the DNA is TGCGCCAGCAGCTCCGGGACAGGGGTTGGCTACACCTTC. Its translation is CASSSGTGVGYTF. The chain recombines TRBV5-1 with TRBJ1-2; TRBD1 aligns across 10 bases. Germline CDR1 reads SGHRS; CDR2 reads YFSETQ. CDR3 length equals 13 residues. V was clipped by 3 bases and J by 7 bases; unmatched bases: 3. The full variable domain, completed using reference TRBV5-1 and TRBJ1-2, is KAGVTQTPRYLIKTRGQQVTLSCSPISGHRSVSWYQQTPGQGLQFLFEYFSETQRNKGNFPGRFSGRQFSNSRSEMNVSTLELGDSALYLCASSSGTGVGYTFGSGTRLTVV.

The J gene is TRBJ2-5, the V gene TRBV15, with a tentative D call TRBD1 (6 bases). Germline V gene data show CDR1 as LNHNV and CDR2 as YYDKDF (reference sequence). V lost 1 base and J lost 2, with 11 bases in between. The CDR3 runs 15 residues. This CDR3 is CATSRGTAKQETQYF. CDR3 in DNA: TGTGCCACCAGCAGAGGGACAGCCAAACAAGAGACCCAGTACTTC.

The chain joins TRBV14 to TRBJ1-3; 8 bases fit TRBD1. Germline V gene data show CDR1 as SGHDN and CDR2 as FVKESK. The CDR3 is 15 amino acids. Trimming removed 4 bases from V and 6 bases from J; junction bases left unmatched: 8. CDR3 in amino acids: CASSPLGQGKNTIYF. The CDR3 DNA sequence: TGTGCCAGCAGCCCCCTCGGACAGGGAAAAAACACCATATATTTT.

This chain joins TRBV5-1 and TRBJ1-6; 7 bases are shared with TRBD1. The junction had 4 bases not matched to a gene; V was cut back by 4 bases and J by 3 bases. CDR3 size: 15 residues. Germline V gives CDR1 SGHRS, CDR2 YFSETQ. CDR3 in DNA: TGCGCCAGCAGCCCCCGGGACAGCTATAATTCACCCCTCCACTTT. Protein sequence: CASSPRDSYNSPLHF.

V and J are TRBV6-4 and TRBJ2-7, with a tentative D call TRBD1 (6 bases). V was trimmed by 5 bases and J by 6 bases, leaving 26 bases between them. The CDR3 contains 17 residues. Germline CDR1 MRHNA, CDR2 SNTAGT. CDR3 loop: CASSLGTWREGVREQYF. The DNA of the CDR3 is TGTGCCAGCAGTCTTGGGACGTGGCGAGAGGGGGTCCGCGAGCAGTACTTC.

Here the CDR3 reads CASRRTASTDTQYF. CDR3 DNA: TGTGCCAGTCGACGGACTGCTAGCACAGATACGCAGTATTTT. The chain uses TRBV7-2 and TRBJ2-3, with a tentative D call TRBD2 (5 bases). Germline V gene data show CDR1 as SGHTA and CDR2 as FQGNSA. V was cut by 9 bases and J by 0 bases, with 13 bases left in between. This CDR3 region has 14 residues. Full variable domain (outside the CDR3, taken from reference TRBV7-2 and TRBJ2-3): GAGVSQSPSNKVTEKGKDVELRCDPISGHTALYWYRQSLGQGLEFLIYFQGNSAPDKSGLPSDRFSAERTGGSVSTLTIQRTQQEDSAVYLCASRRTASTDTQYFGPGTRLTVL.

The rearrangement links TRBV6-5 to TRBJ2-7, with 9 positions matching TRBD2. Trimming at V came to 6 bases and at J to 0 bases, leaving 3 bases not matched to a gene. This CDR3 contains 14 residues. Germline values: CDR1 MNHEY, CDR2 SVGAGI. The CDR3 DNA reads TGTGCCAGCAGACTAGCGGGTAACTCCTACGAGCAGTACTTC. The encoded protein is CASRLAGNSYEQYF.

The J gene is TRBJ1-1, the V gene TRBV7-8; D may be TRBD1 (5 bases). V lost 4 bases and J lost 3, with 9 bases in between. The CDR3 covers 13 residues. Germline values: CDR1 SGHVS, CDR2 FQNEAQ. The CDR3 nucleotides read TGTGCCAGCAGCTCGGGACTTTACACTGAAGCTTTCTTT. Translating it yields CASSSGLYTEAFF.

The chain is built from TRBV3-1 (or the pseudogene TRBV3-2) and TRBJ1-2; D unresolved. Germline-derived CDR1 and CDR2 are LGHDT and YNNKEL (reference sequence). V was trimmed by 0 bases and J by 8 bases, leaving 10 bases between them. The CDR3 extends over 13 amino acids. The CDR3 DNA sequence: TGTGCCAGCAGCCAAGAGTCCAGGAGGGGCTACACCTTC. Translated, it gives CASSQESRRGYTF.

V gene TRBV5-4 combines with J gene TRBJ1-4; 8 nucleotides line up with TRBD1. Germline V gives CDR1 SGHNT, CDR2 YYREEE (reference sequence). Losses at the gene ends were 0 bases for V and 7 bases for J; bases not matched to a gene: 2. CDR3 size: 14 residues. The CDR3 sequence: CASSLDRGSEKLFF. The CDR3 nucleotides read TGTGCCAGCAGCTTGGACAGGGGGAGTGAAAAACTGTTTTTT.

The gene calls are TRBV18 and TRBJ2-1; 8 bases match TRBD1. V gave up 4 bases and J gave up 8 bases; unmatched junction bases: 7. CDR1 and CDR2 from the germline V gene are KGHSH and LQKENI. CDR3 size: 14 residues. CDR3 bases: TGTGCCAGCTCACTCGGGACAGGCGGTGATGAGCAGTTCTTC. Encoded protein: CASSLGTGGDEQFF.

V and J are TRBV7-9 and TRBJ2-3; D is unresolved. CDR3 length equals 12 residues. From germline, CDR1 is SEHNR and CDR2 FQNEAQ (reference sequence). The ends were cut back, 4 bases at V and 8 bases at J, with 10 bases in the middle. The CDR3 sequence: CASSSERGTQYF. The DNA for the CDR3 is TGTGCCAGCAGCTCTGAGCGTGGTACGCAGTATTTT.

The chain joins TRBV5-4 to TRBJ2-3; 7 bases agree with TRBD2. Germline V gene lookup returns CDR1 SGHNT and CDR2 YYREEE (reference sequence). This CDR3 is built from 13 residues. J was trimmed by 10 bases and V by 0 bases; bases with no gene match: 5. The CDR3 region has the DNA TGTGCCAGCAGCTTGGATGGGAGGGAACCGCAGTATTTT. This gives the protein CASSLDGREPQYF. The full variable domain, completed using reference TRBV5-4 and TRBJ2-3, is ETGVTQSPTHLIKTRGQQVTLRCSSQSGHNTVSWYQQALGQGPQFIFQYYREEENGRGNFPPRFSGLQFPNYSSELNVNALELDDSALYLCASSLDGREPQYFGPGTRLTVL.

The CDR3 bases are TGTGCCAGCAGCTTAGGAGGGATCTACGTCGAGCAGTTCTTC. Its protein is CASSLGGIYVEQFF. J is TRBJ2-1 and V is TRBV7-2; possibly TRBD2 for D (5 bases). Germline values: CDR1 SGHTA, CDR2 FQGNSA. The CDR3 sequence is 14 residues long. V was shortened by 1 base and J by 10 bases, with 14 bases between the two germline ends.

The V gene is TRBV19, the J gene TRBJ2-7; 11 nucleotides agree with TRBD1. The CDR3 has 14 amino acids. Germline V gene lookup returns CDR1 LNHDA and CDR2 SQIVND (reference sequence). V lost 7 bases and J lost 2; bases outside the gene matches: 4. DNA of the CDR3: TGTGCCAGTACCCCGGGACAGGGGGCCTACGAGCAGTACTTC. It is translated as CASTPGQGAYEQYF.

This chain joins TRBV9 and TRBJ1-2, with D possibly TRBD1 on 5 matching bases. The CDR3 loop spans 11 amino acids. Trimming pared 10 bases from V and 7 bases from J, leaving 14 bases between. Germline CDR1 is SGDLS and CDR2 is YYNGEE. The CDR3 nucleotides are TGTGCCGGCATCCAGGGAACTGGCTACACCTTC. Translated: CAGIQGTGYTF.

The CDR3 loop reads CASSPSQGDTIYF. In nucleotides, the CDR3 is TGTGCCAGCAGCCCATCCCAGGGGGACACCATATATTTT. V and J are TRBV7-2 and TRBJ1-3; 7 bases agree with TRBD1. This CDR3 is 13 amino acids long. Looked up from germline, CDR1 is SGHTA and CDR2 is FQGNSA. J gave up 8 bases and V 5 bases, and 6 bases lay outside the gene matches.

With regard to this clone: The sample carries other DNA sequences with the same CDR3. J is TRBJ1-1 and V is TRBV2; D gene ambiguous. Trimming took off 4 bases at V and 1 base at J, with 10 bases between the two ends. The CDR3 has 14 residues. Looked up from germline, CDR1 is SNHLY and CDR2 is FYNNEI. The CDR3 nucleotides are TGTGCCAGCAGTGCACTTCGGGGGAACACTGAAGCTTTCTTT. Encoded protein: CASSALRGNTEAFF. Drawing the rest from reference TRBV2 and TRBJ1-1, the complete variable domain is EPEVTQTPSHQVTQMGQEVILRCVPISNHLYFYWYRQILGQKVEFLVSFYNNEISEKSEIFDDQFSVERPDGSNFTLKIRSTKLEDSAMYFCASSALRGNTEAFFGQGTRLTVV.

V usage is TRBV28 and J usage is TRBJ1-1; D not certain. There are 17 residues in the CDR3. Per the germline V gene, CDR1 is MDHEN and CDR2 is SYDVKM. Trimming removed 6 bases from V and 1 base from J, with 21 bases in between. CDR3 region: CASSPRRGRSANTEAFF. In DNA form, the CDR3 reads TGTGCCAGCAGCCCCCGGCGGGGTCGAAGCGCGAACACTGAAGCTTTCTTT.